The clone carrying this TCR beta chain was counted a few times. Its antigen is unidentified. CDR1 and CDR2 from the germline V gene are MNHNS and SASEGT. The V gene lost 7 bases and the J gene lost 1 base, with 10 bases spanning the gap. The CDR3 spans 14 residues. The data were taken from a study of response to subunit inactivated influenza vaccine. Study-level results: The authors suggested that few new T cells are recruited per seasonal influenza vaccination.

TCRdb re-called the RT-PCR reads through MiXCR, storing one row per CDR3 protein. The table lists around 320,000 distinct CDR3 sequences, around 22% of them singletons. The specimen comprised PBMCs from blood, sampled around 22 months after vaccination. This sequence originates from a man aged 45 to 75 who received an inactivated influenza vaccine. This chain joins TRBV6-1 and TRBJ2-2; D is unclear. Here the CDR3 DNA reads TGTGCCAGCATACGTACGCTGAACACCGGGGAGCTGTTTTTT. This translates into CASIRTLNTGELFF.